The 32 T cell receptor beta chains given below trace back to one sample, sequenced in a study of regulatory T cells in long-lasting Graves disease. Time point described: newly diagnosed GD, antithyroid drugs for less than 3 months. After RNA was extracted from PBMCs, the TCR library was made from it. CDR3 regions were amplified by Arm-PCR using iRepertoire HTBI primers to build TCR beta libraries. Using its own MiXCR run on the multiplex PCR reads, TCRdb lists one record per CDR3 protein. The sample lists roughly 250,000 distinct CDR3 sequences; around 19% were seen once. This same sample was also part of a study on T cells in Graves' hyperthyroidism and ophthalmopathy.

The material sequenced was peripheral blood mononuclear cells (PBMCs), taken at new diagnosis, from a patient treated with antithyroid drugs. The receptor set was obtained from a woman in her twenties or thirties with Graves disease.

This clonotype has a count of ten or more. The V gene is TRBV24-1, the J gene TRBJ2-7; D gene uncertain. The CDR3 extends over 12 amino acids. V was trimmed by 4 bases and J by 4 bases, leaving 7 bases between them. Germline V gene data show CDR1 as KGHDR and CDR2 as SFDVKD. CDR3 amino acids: CATSEFVYEQYF. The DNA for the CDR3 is TGTGCCACCAGTGAGTTTGTATACGAGCAGTACTTC.

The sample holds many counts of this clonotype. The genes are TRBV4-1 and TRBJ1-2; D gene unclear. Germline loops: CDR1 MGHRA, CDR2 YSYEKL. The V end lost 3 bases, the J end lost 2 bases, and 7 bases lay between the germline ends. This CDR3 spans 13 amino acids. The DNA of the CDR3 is TGCGCCAGCAGCCAGGCACAGAACTATGGCTACACCTTC. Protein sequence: CASSQAQNYGYTF.

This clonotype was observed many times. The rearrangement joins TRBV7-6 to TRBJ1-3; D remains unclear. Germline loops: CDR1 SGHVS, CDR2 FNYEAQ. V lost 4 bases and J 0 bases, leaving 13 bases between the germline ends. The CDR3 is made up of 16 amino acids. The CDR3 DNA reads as TGTGCCAGCAGCTCCCAACGACACATCTCTGGAAACACCATATATTTT. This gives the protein CASSSQRHISGNTIYF.

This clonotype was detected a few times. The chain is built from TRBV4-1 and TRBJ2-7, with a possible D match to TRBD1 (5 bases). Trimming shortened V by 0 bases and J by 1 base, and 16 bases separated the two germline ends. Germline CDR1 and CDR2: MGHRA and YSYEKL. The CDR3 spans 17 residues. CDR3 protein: CASSQEFGSRGSYEQYF. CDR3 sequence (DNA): TGCGCCAGCAGCCAAGAGTTTGGAAGTAGGGGATCCTACGAGCAGTACTTC.

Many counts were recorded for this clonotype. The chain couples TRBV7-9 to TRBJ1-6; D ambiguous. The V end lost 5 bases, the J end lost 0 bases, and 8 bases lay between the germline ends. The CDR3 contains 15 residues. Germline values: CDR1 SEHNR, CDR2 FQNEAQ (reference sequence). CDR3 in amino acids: CASSLESSYNSPLHF. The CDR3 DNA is TGTGCCAGCAGCCTCGAAAGCTCCTATAATTCACCCCTCCACTTT.

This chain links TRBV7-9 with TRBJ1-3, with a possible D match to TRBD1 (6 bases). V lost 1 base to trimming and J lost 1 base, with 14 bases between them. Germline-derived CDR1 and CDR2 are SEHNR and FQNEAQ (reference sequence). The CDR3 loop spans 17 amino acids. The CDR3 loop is CASSLEGQGWSGNTIYF. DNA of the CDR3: TGTGCCAGCAGCTTAGAAGGTCAGGGGTGGTCTGGAAACACCATATATTTT.

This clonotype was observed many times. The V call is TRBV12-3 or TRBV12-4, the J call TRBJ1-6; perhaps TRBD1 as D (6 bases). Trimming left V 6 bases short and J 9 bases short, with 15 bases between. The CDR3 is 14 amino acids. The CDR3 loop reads CASSPAGASSPLHF. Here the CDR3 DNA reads TGTGCCAGCAGCCCGGCGGGGGCTAGTTCACCCCTCCACTTT.

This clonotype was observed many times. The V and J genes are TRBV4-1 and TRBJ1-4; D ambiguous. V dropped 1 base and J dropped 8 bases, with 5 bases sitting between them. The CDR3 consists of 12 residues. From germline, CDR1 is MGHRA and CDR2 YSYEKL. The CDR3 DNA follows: TGCGCCAGCAGCCAAGTGTGGGAAAAACTGTTTTTT. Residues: CASSQVWEKLFF.

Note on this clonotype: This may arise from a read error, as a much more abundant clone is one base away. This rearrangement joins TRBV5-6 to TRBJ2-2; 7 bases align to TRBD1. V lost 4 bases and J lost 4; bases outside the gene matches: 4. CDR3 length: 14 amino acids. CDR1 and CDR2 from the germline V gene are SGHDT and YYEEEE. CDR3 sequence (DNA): TGTGCCAGCAGCCAGGGACAGAGCACCGGGGAGCTGTTTTTT. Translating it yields CASSQGQSTGELFF.

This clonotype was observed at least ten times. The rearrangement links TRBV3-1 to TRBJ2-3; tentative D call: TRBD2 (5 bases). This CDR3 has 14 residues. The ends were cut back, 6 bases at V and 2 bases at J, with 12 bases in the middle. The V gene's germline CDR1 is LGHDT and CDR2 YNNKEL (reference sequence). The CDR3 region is CASSQNGVTDTQYF. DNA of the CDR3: TGTGCCAGCAGTCAAAACGGGGTCACAGATACGCAGTATTTT.

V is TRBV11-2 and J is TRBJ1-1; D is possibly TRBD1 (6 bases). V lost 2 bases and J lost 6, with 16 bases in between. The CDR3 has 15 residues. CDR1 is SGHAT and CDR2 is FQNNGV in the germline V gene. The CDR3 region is CASSLIGGAGSEAFF. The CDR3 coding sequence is TGTGCCAGCAGCTTAATCGGGGGCGCAGGGTCTGAAGCTTTCTTT. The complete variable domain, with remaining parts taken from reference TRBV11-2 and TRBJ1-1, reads EAGVAQSPRYKIIEKRQSVAFWCNPISGHATLYWYQQILGQGPKLLIQFQNNGVVDDSQLPKDRFSAERLKGVDSTLKIQPAKLEDSAVYLCASSLIGGAGSEAFFGQGTRLTVV.

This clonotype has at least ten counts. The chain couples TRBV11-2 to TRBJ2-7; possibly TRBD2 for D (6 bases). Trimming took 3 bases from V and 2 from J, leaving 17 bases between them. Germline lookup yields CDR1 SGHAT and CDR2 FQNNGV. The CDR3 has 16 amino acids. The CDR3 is CASSLRFGGTPYEQYF. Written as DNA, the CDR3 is TGTGCCAGCAGCTTGAGGTTTGGGGGGACCCCCTACGAGCAGTACTTC.

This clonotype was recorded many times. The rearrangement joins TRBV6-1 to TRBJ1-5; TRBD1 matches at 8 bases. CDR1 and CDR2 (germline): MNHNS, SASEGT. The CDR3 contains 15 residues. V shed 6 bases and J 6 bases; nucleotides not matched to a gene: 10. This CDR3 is CASSPFDRGSQPQHF. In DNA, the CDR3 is TGTGCCAGCAGCCCTTTCGACAGGGGAAGTCAGCCCCAGCATTTT.

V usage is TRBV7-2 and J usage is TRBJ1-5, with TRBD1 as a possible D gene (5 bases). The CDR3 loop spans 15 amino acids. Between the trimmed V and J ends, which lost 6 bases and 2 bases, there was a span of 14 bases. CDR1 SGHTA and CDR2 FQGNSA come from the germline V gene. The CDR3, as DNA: TGTGCCAGCAGTTTTGGGGGGGGTCGCAATCAGCCCCAGCATTTT. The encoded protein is CASSFGGGRNQPQHF.

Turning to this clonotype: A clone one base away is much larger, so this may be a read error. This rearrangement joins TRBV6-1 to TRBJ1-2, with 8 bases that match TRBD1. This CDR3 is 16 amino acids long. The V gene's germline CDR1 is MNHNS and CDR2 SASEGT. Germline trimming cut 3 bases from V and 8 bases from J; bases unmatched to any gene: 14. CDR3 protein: CASSDPETGAGGGYTF. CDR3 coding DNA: TGTGCCAGCAGTGACCCGGAGACAGGGGCAGGGGGAGGCTACACCTTC.

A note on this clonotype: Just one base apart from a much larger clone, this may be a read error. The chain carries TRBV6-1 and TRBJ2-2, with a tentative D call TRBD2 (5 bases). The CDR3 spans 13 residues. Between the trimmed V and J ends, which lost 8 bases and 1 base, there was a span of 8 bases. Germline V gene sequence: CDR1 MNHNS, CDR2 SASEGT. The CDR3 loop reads CASFRENTGELFF. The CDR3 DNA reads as TGTGCCAGCTTTCGGGAGAACACCGGGGAGCTGTTTTTT.

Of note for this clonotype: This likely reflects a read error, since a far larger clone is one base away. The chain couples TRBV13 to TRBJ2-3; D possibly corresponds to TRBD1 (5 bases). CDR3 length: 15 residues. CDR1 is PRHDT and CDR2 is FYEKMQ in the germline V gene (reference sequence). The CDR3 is CASSPQGFFTDTRYF. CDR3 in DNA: TGTGCCAGCAGCCCGCAGGGATTCTTCACAGATACGCGGTATTTT.

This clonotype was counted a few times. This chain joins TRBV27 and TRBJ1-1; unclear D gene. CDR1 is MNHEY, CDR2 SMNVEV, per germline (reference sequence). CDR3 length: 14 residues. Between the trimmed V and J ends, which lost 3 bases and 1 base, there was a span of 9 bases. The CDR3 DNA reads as TGTGCCAGCAGTTTGTACCAAGCGAACACTGAAGCTTTCTTT. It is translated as CASSLYQANTEAFF.

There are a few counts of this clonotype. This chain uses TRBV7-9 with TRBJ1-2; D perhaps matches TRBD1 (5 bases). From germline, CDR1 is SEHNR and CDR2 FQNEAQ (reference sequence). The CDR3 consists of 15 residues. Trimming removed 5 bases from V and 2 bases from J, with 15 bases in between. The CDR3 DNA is TGTGCCAGCAGCCCGATGGGGGGAGAGAACTATGGCTACACCTTC. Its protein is CASSPMGGENYGYTF.

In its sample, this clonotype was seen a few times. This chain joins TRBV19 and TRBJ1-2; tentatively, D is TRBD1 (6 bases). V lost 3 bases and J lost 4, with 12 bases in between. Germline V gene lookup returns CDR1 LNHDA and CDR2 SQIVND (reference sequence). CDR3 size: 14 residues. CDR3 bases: TGTGCCAGTAGTATCAGGGGAGGAACCTATGGCTACACCTTC. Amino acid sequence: CASSIRGGTYGYTF.

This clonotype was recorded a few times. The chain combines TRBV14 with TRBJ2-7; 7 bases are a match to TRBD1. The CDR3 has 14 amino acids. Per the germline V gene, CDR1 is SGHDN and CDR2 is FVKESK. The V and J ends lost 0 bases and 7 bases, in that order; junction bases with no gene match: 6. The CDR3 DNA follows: TGTGCCAGCAGCCAAGATCTAGGGGGCTGGGAGCAGTACTTC. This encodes CASSQDLGGWEQYF. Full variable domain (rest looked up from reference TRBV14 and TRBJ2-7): EAGVTQFPSHSVIEKGQTVTLRCDPISGHDNLYWYRRVMGKEIKFLLHFVKESKQDESGMPNNRFLAERTGGTYSTLKVQPAELEDSGVYFCASSQDLGGWEQYFGPGTRLTVT.

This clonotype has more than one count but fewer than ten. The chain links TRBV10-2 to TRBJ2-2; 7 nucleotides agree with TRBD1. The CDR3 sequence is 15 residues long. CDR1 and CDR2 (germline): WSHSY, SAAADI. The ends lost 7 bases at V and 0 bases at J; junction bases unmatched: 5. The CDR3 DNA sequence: TGCGCCAGCACTGGGACAGAAGCGAACACCGGGGAGCTGTTTTTT. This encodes CASTGTEANTGELFF.

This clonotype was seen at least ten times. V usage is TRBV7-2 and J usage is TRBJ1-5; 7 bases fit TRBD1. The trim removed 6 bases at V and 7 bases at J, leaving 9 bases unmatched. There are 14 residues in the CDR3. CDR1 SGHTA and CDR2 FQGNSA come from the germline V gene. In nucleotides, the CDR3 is TGTGCCAGCAGTCGACAGGGACCTACACAGCCCCAGCATTTT. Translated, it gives CASSRQGPTQPQHF. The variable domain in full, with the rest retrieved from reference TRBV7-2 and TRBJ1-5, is GAGVSQSPSNKVTEKGKDVELRCDPISGHTALYWYRQSLGQGLEFLIYFQGNSAPDKSGLPSDRFSAERTGGSVSTLTIQRTQQEDSAVYLCASSRQGPTQPQHFGDGTRLSIL.

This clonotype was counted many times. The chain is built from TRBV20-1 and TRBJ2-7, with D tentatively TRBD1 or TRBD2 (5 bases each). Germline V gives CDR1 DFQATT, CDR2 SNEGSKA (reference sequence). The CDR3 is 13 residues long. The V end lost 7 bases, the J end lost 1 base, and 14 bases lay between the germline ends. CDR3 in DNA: TGCAGTGTACCCCGGGACCGATCCTACGAGCAGTACTTC. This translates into CSVPRDRSYEQYF.

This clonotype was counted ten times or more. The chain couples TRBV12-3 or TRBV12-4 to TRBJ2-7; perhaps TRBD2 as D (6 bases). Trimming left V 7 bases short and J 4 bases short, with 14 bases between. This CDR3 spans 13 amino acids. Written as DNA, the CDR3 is TGTGCCAGCACCTCCGGGGCGGGATACGAGCAGTACTTC. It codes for CASTSGAGYEQYF.

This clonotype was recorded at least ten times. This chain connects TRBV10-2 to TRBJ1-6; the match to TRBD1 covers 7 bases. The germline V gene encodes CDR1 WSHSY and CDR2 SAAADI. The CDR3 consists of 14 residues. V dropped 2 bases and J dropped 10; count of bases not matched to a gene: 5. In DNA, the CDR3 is TGCGCCAGCAGTGAGACAGGGGTAGAATCACCCCTCCACTTT. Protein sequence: CASSETGVESPLHF.

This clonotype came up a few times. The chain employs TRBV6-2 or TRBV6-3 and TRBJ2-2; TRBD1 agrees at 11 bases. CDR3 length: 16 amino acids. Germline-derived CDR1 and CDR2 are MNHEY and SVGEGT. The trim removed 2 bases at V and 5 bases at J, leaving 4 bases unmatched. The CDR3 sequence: CASSYLGQGATGELFF. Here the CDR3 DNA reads TGTGCCAGCAGTTACCTCGGACAGGGGGCAACCGGGGAGCTGTTTTTT.

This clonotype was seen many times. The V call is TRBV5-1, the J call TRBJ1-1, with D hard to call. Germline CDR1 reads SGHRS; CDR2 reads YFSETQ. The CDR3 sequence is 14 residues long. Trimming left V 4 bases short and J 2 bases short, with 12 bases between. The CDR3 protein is CASSPNGVNTEAFF. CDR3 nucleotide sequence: TGCGCCAGCAGCCCCAACGGGGTCAACACTGAAGCTTTCTTT. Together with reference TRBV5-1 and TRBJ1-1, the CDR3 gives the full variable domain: KAGVTQTPRYLIKTRGQQVTLSCSPISGHRSVSWYQQTPGQGLQFLFEYFSETQRNKGNFPGRFSGRQFSNSRSEMNVSTLELGDSALYLCASSPNGVNTEAFFGQGTRLTVV.

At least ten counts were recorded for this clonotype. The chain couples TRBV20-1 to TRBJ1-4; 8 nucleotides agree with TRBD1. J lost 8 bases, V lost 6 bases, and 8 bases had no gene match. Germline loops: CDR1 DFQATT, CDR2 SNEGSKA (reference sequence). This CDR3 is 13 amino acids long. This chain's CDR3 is CSAPGQGSEKLFF. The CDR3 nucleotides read TGCAGTGCCCCAGGACAGGGTTCCGAAAAACTGTTTTTT.

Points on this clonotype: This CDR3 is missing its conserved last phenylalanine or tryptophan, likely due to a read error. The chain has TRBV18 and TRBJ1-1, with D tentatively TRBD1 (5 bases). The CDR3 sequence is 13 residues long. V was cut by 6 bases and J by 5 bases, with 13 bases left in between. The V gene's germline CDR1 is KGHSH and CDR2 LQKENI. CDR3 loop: CASSGRGETEAFL. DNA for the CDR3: TGTGCCAGCTCGGGACGGGGCGAAACTGAAGCTTTCCTT.

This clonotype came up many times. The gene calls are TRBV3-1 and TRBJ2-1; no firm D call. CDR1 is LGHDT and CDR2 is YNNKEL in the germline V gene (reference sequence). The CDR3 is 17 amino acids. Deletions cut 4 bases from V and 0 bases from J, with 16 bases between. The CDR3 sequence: CASSRATTVISYNEQFF. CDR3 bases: TGTGCCAGCAGCCGCGCCACGACGGTCATCTCCTACAATGAGCAGTTCTTC.

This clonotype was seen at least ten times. Here the CDR3 reads CASTGERPHSYNEQFF. CDR3 nucleotides: TGTGCCAGCACCGGGGAAAGGCCTCATTCTTACAATGAGCAGTTCTTC. V is TRBV6-1 and J is TRBJ2-1; D possibly corresponds to TRBD2 (5 bases). The V end was cut by 7 bases, the J end by 4 bases, with 20 bases between. Germline-derived CDR1 and CDR2 are MNHNS and SASEGT. The CDR3 runs to 16 residues.